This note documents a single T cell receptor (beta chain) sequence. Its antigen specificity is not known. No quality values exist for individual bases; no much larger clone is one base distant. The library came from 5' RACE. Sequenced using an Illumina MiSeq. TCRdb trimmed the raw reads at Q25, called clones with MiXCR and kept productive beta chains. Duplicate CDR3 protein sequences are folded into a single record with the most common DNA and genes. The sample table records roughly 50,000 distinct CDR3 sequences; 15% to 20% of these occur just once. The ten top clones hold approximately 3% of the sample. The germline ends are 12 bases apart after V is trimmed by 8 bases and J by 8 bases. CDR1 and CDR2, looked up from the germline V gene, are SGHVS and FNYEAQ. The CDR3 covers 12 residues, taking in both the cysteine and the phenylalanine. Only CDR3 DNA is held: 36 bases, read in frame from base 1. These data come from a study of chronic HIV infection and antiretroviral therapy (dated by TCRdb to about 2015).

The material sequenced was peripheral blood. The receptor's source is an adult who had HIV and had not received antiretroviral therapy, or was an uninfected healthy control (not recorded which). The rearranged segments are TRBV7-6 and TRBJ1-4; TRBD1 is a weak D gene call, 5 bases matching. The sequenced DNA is TGTGCCAGCGCTGGGGGAGAGGAAAAACTGTTTTTT. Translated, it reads CASAGGEEKLFF.